This T cell receptor beta chain was profiled in a study of T cells in Graves' hyperthyroidism and ophthalmopathy. Authors of the study amplified TCR beta CDR3 regions from RNA transcripts. Primed by the HTBI set, a first-round RT-PCR was run on the TCR CDR3. TCRdb re-called the multiplex PCR reads through MiXCR, storing one row per CDR3 protein. The sample includes hundreds of thousands of distinct CDR3 sequences, approximately 14% seen only once; the top ten take roughly a tenth. V was trimmed by 6 bases and J by 8 bases, leaving 16 bases between them. CDR1 and CDR2 from the germline V gene are MNHEY and SVGAGI. The CDR3 has 14 amino acids. This clonotype appeared a few times.

Sequenced material: blood. This receptor was identified in a woman under 30 with Graves' hyperthyroidism. The V gene is TRBV6-5, the J gene TRBJ1-4; possibly TRBD1 for D (6 bases). CDR3 bases: TGTGCCAGCAGATTACAGGGAGCTACAGAAAAACTGTTTTTT. This translates into CASRLQGATEKLFF.